These 14 T cell receptor beta chains came from one sample sequenced in a study of read filtering for tumor transcriptome and immune sequencing. This library used approximately 0.4 ug RNA and molecular barcoded adaptors spanning alpha/delta and beta/gamma chains. TCRdb passed the reads through MiXCR, listing each CDR3 protein once. The table has about 39,000 distinct CDR3 sequences, 14% seen once; the top ten hold approximately 7%. Sequenced material: a population of CD138-negative cells sorted from bone marrow. These receptors originate from a donor at least 40 years old with multiple myeloma.

Many counts were recorded for this clonotype. The genes are TRBV7-9 and TRBJ2-5; D gene unclear. The V gene's germline CDR1 is SEHNR and CDR2 FQNEAQ (reference sequence). The length of the CDR3 is 13 residues. V was cut by 5 bases and J by 3 bases, with 10 bases left in between. CDR3 sequence reads: CASSLDLEETQYF. The CDR3 region has the DNA TGTGCCAGCAGCCTGGACCTCGAAGAGACCCAGTACTTC.

This clonotype came up many times. The chain has TRBV28 and TRBJ2-5, with D unresolved. Trimming stripped 2 bases from V and 2 bases from J, with 12 bases between. This CDR3 has 15 residues. Per germline, CDR1 MDHEN and CDR2 SYDVKM. CDR3 DNA: TGTGCCAGCAGTTTAGCTAGTACCAATCAAGAGACCCAGTACTTC. Its translation is CASSLASTNQETQYF. The full variable domain, rest sourced from reference TRBV28 and TRBJ2-5, is DVKVTQSSRYLVKRTGEKVFLECVQDMDHENMFWYRQDPGLGLRLIYFSYDVKMKEKGDIPEGYSVSREKKERFSLILESASTNQTSMYLCASSLASTNQETQYFGPGTRLLVL.

This clonotype was picked up many times. This chain uses TRBV3-1 with TRBJ2-2, with TRBD1 identical over 7 bases. CDR3 length equals 17 residues. Trimming at V came to 6 bases and at J to 3 bases, leaving 13 bases not matched to a gene. The V gene's germline CDR1 is LGHDT and CDR2 YNNKEL (reference sequence). The CDR3 reads CASRSRIRDSDTGELFF. The CDR3 DNA follows: TGTGCCAGCAGGAGCCGTATCCGGGACAGTGACACCGGGGAGCTGTTTTTT. The full variable domain, with the rest looked up from reference TRBV3-1 and TRBJ2-2, is DTAVSQTPKYLVTQMGNDKSIKCEQNLGHDTMYWYKQDSKKFLKIMFSYNNKELIINETVPNRFSPKSPDKAHLNLHINSLELGDSAVYFCASRSRIRDSDTGELFFGEGSRLTVL.

This clonotype was picked up many times. This rearrangement joins TRBV7-3 to TRBJ1-1; TRBD1 is a possible D gene (5 bases). V lost 5 bases and J 0 bases, leaving 13 bases between the germline ends. The CDR3 covers 15 residues. The germline V gene has CDR1 SGHTA and CDR2 FQGTGA. Here the CDR3 DNA reads TGTGCCAGCAGCCCGGGGCTGGTTTTGAACACTGAAGCTTTCTTT. Residues: CASSPGLVLNTEAFF. The full variable domain, rest sourced from reference TRBV7-3 and TRBJ1-1, is GAGVSQTPSNKVTEKGKYVELRCDPISGHTALYWYRQSLGQGPEFLIYFQGTGAADDSGLPNDRFFAVRPEGSVSTLKIQRTERGDSAVYLCASSPGLVLNTEAFFGQGTRLTVV.

This clonotype was seen ten or more times. This chain joins TRBV7-8 and TRBJ2-1; D possibly corresponds to TRBD2 (5 bases). The CDR3 totals 14 residues. V shed 8 bases and J shed 7 bases, with 18 bases lying between them. In germline, CDR1 is SGHVS, CDR2 FQNEAQ. CDR3 sequence reads: CASGLSHGRNEQFF. CDR3 DNA: TGTGCCAGCGGACTGTCCCATGGGCGTAATGAGCAGTTCTTC.

This clonotype was seen repeatedly, ten times or more. The rearrangement joins TRBV13 to TRBJ1-3, with 8 bases matching TRBD1. CDR1 is PRHDT and CDR2 is FYEKMQ in the germline V gene (reference sequence). The ends lost 6 bases at V and 4 bases at J; junction bases unmatched: 8. CDR3 length: 15 amino acids. The chain's CDR3 is CASRQDRVRGNTIYF. The CDR3 bases are TGTGCCAGCAGACAGGACAGGGTTCGCGGAAACACCATATATTTT.

This clonotype occurred many times. A read error may produce the germline difference seen at one junction end. This chain links TRBV6-5 with TRBJ2-5; 9 nucleotides align to TRBD1. Per the germline V gene, CDR1 is MNHEY and CDR2 is SVGAGI. CDR3 size: 14 residues. CDR3 sequence (DNA): TGTGCCAGCAGTTTAGACAGGGGGTCGGAGACCCCGTACTTC. This translates into CASSLDRGSETPYF.

This clonotype was counted only a few times. The chain uses TRBV5-1 and TRBJ2-7; maybe TRBD2 (6 bases). The V end lost 4 bases, the J end lost 2 bases, and 19 bases lay between the germline ends. The CDR3 extends over 16 amino acids. CDR1 and CDR2 (germline): SGHRS, YFSETQ. CDR3 DNA: TGCGCCAGCAGCCCGGACGGCTCAGGGAGGACCTACGAGCAGTACTTC. Its protein product is CASSPDGSGRTYEQYF.

This clonotype was observed many times. The rearrangement uses TRBV20-1 and TRBJ2-2; TRBD2 agrees at 8 bases. The length of the CDR3 is 14 residues. Germline values: CDR1 DFQATT, CDR2 SNEGSKA (reference sequence). J gave up 3 bases and V 6 bases, and 6 bases lay outside the gene matches. CDR3 protein: CSAKGGLDTGELFF. Here the CDR3 DNA reads TGCAGTGCAAAGGGGGGACTAGACACCGGGGAGCTGTTTTTT.

This clonotype was counted ten times or more. The chain couples TRBV20-1 to TRBJ2-3, with 10 bases identical to TRBD2. CDR3 length: 18 residues. J gave up 0 bases and V 6 bases, and 15 bases lay outside the gene matches. CDR1 is DFQATT, CDR2 SNEGSKA, per germline (reference sequence). This CDR3 is CSARRRAGGLLSTDTQYF. CDR3 DNA: TGCAGTGCCCGTAGAAGAGCGGGGGGGCTTTTGAGCACAGATACGCAGTATTTT.

This clonotype was counted many times. The V gene is TRBV28, the J gene TRBJ2-3; 7 nucleotides agree with TRBD1. The CDR3 runs to 15 residues. Germline CDR1 MDHEN, CDR2 SYDVKM. V gave up 6 bases and J gave up 2 bases; unmatched junction bases: 8. DNA of the CDR3: TGTGCCAGCAGAACCGGACAGGCCCACACAGATACGCAGTATTTT. Amino acid sequence: CASRTGQAHTDTQYF. The complete variable domain, with remaining parts taken from reference TRBV28 and TRBJ2-3, reads DVKVTQSSRYLVKRTGEKVFLECVQDMDHENMFWYRQDPGLGLRLIYFSYDVKMKEKGDIPEGYSVSREKKERFSLILESASTNQTSMYLCASRTGQAHTDTQYFGPGTRLTVL.

This clonotype was recorded at least ten times. The chain has TRBV15 and TRBJ2-1; TRBD2 matches 8 bases. Germline loops: CDR1 LNHNV, CDR2 YYDKDF (reference sequence). V dropped 3 bases and J dropped 4; count of bases not matched to a gene: 8. The CDR3 is made up of 16 amino acids. The CDR3 region has the DNA TGTGCCACCAGCAGGGGATCTACTAGCGGTTACAATGAGCAGTTCTTC. Translating it yields CATSRGSTSGYNEQFF.

This clonotype showed up just once. A junction end diverges from the germline sequence, so it may reflect a read error. CDR3 loop: CASSHGLAPGDKQVF. The DNA for the CDR3 is TGTGCCAGCAGCCATGGACTAGCGCCAGGGGATAAGCAGGTCTTC. This chain connects TRBV7-9 to TRBJ2-1, with 9 nucleotides matching TRBD2. CDR1 and CDR2 from the germline V gene are SEHNR and FQNEAQ (reference sequence). The CDR3 runs to 15 residues.

The chain couples TRBV20-1 to TRBJ2-1; TRBD1 or TRBD2 may be the D gene (5 bases each). The germline CDR1 and CDR2 sequences are DFQATT and SNEGSKA (reference sequence). The CDR3 loop spans 17 amino acids. Deletions cut 3 bases from V and 2 bases from J, with 20 bases between. CDR3 in DNA: TGCAGTGCTAGTGGGTTTGGGGGAAGAGGGGCCTACAATGAGCAGTTCTTC. Translating it yields CSASGFGGRGAYNEQFF.